This record concerns one T cell receptor beta chain sequence. In the original processing: Reference gene primer amplification gave estimated nucleated cell counts. The table came from immunoSEQ multiplex PCR; TCRdb's copy has only in-frame clones and leaves some out. V, J and clone size are taken as reported in that table, and D and trimming were inferred from the DNA itself. The table includes about 82,000 clones, about 83% detected once. These data are taken from a study of blood T cell repertoires in COVID-19. Overall study context: From T cells, B-cell-depleted T cells, or PBMCs came the material, which was cDNA or gDNA.

The sequence was collected from a woman aged 55-69 years with acute or convalescent COVID-19. Sample: peripheral blood.

CDR3 nucleotides: TGCAGTGCTAGTTTGCCAGGGGCATATGGCTACACCTTC. It is translated as CSASLPGAYGYTF. This rearrangement joins TRBV20-1 to TRBJ1-2; D perhaps matches TRBD1 (6 bases). CDR3 length: 13 amino acids. The V end was cut by 3 bases, the J end by 5 bases, with 13 bases between. Germline-derived CDR1 and CDR2 are DFQATT and SNEGSKA (reference sequence).